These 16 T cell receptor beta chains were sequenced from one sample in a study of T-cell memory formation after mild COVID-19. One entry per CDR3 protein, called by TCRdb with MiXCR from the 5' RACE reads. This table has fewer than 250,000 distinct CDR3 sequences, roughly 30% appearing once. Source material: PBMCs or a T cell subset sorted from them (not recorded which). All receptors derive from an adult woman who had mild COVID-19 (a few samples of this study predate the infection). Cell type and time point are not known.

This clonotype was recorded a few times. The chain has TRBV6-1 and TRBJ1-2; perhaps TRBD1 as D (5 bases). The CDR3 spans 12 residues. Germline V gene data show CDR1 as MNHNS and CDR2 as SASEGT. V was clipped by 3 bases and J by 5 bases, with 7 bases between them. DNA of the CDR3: TGTGCCAGCAGTGATCGGGGGTATGGCTACACCTTC. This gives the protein CASSDRGYGYTF.

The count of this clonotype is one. The CDR3 DNA reads TGTGCCAGCAGCGCGAGGACAGGGTTGGAGTATGGCTACACCTTC. Protein: CASSARTGLEYGYTF. V gene TRBV5-4 combines with J gene TRBJ1-2; TRBD1 matches at 8 bases. With 4 bases clipped from V and 5 bases from J, the junction kept 10 bases outside the gene matches. Germline lookup yields CDR1 SGHNT and CDR2 YYREEE (reference sequence). This CDR3 has 15 residues.

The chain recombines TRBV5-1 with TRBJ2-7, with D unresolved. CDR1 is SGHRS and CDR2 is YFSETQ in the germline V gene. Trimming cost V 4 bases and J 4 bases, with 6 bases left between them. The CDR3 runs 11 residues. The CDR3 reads CASSPEYEQYF. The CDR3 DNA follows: TGCGCCAGCAGCCCCGAATACGAGCAGTACTTC.

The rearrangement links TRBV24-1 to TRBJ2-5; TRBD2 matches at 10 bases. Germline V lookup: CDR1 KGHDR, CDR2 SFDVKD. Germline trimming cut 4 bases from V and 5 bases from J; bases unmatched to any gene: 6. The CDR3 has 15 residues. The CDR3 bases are TGTGCCACCAGTGAGAGCGGGAGGGATGAGGAGACCCAGTACTTC. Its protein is CATSESGRDEETQYF.

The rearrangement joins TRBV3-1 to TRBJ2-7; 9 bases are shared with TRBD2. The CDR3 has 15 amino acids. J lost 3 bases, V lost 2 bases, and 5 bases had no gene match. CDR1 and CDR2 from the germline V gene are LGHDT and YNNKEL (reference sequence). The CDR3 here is CASSQTGTSFYEQYF. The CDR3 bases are TGTGCCAGCAGCCAAACCGGGACTAGCTTCTACGAGCAGTACTTC.

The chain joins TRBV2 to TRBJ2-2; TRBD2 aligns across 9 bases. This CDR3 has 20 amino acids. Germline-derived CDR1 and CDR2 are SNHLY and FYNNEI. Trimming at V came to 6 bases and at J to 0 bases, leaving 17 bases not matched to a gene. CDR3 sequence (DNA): TGTGCCAGCAGGGACCATTGGACCGCTAGCGGGGAAGCGAACACCGGGGAGCTGTTTTTT. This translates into CASRDHWTASGEANTGELFF. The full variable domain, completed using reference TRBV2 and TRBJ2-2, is EPEVTQTPSHQVTQMGQEVILRCVPISNHLYFYWYRQILGQKVEFLVSFYNNEISEKSEIFDDQFSVERPDGSNFTLKIRSTKLEDSAMYFCASRDHWTASGEANTGELFFGEGSRLTVL.

CDR3 bases: TGTGCCAGCAGCTTAGGCAGGGGGCCCACCTACAATGAGCAGTTCTTC. Translation: CASSLGRGPTYNEQFF. The chain carries TRBV13 and TRBJ2-1; 8 bases match TRBD1. With V trimmed by 0 bases and J by 2 bases, 3 bases remained unmatched. CDR3 length: 16 residues. CDR1 is PRHDT, CDR2 FYEKMQ, per germline (reference sequence).

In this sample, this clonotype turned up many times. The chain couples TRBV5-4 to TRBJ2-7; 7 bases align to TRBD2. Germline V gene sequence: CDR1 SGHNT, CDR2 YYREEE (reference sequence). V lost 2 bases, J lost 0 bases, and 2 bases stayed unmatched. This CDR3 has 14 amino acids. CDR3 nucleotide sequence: TGTGCCAGCAGCTTAGGCGGGAGCTCCTACGAGCAGTACTTC. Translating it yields CASSLGGSSYEQYF.

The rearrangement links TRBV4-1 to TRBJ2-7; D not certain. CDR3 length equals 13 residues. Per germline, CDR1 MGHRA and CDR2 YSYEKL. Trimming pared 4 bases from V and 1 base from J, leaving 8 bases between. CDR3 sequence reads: CASSPLESYEQYF. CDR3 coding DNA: TGCGCCAGCAGCCCCCTTGAGTCCTACGAGCAGTACTTC.

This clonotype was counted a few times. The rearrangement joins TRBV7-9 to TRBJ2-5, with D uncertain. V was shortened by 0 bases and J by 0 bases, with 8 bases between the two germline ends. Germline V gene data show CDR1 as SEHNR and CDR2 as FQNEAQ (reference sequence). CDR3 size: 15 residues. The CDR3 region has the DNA TGTGCCAGCAGCTTAGCGGAAACATACCAAGAGACCCAGTACTTC. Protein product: CASSLAETYQETQYF.

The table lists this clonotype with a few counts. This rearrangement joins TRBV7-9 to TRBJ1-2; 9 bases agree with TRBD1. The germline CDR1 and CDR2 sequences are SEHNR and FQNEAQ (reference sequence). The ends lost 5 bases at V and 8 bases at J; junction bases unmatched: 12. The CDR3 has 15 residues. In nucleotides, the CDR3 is TGTGCCAGCAGCCAGTCGTGGAGGACAGGGGAAGGCTACACCTTC. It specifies CASSQSWRTGEGYTF.

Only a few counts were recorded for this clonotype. The CDR3 here is CASTPTSGVRTDTQYF. CDR3 sequence (DNA): TGTGCCAGCACCCCGACTAGCGGGGTTCGCACAGATACGCAGTATTTT. V gene TRBV14 combines with J gene TRBJ2-3; the match to TRBD2 covers 11 bases. Germline values: CDR1 SGHDN, CDR2 FVKESK. V was clipped by 7 bases and J by 1 base; unmatched bases: 7. The CDR3 totals 16 residues. Full variable domain (remainder filled in from reference TRBV14 and TRBJ2-3): EAGVTQFPSHSVIEKGQTVTLRCDPISGHDNLYWYRRVMGKEIKFLLHFVKESKQDESGMPNNRFLAERTGGTYSTLKVQPAELEDSGVYFCASTPTSGVRTDTQYFGPGTRLTVL.

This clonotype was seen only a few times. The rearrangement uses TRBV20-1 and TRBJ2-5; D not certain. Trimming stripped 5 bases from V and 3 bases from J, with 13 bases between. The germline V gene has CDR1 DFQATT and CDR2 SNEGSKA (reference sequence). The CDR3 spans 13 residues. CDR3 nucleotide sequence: TGCAGTGCTTTACGCGCCGGCGAAGAGACCCAGTACTTC. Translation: CSALRAGEETQYF.

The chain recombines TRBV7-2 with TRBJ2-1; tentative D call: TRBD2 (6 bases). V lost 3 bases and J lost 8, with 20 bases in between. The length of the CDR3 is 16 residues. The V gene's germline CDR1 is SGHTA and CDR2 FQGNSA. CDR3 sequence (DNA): TGTGCCAGCAGCTTTTCAGTCGAAACTAGCACGGATGAGCAGTTCTTC. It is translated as CASSFSVETSTDEQFF.

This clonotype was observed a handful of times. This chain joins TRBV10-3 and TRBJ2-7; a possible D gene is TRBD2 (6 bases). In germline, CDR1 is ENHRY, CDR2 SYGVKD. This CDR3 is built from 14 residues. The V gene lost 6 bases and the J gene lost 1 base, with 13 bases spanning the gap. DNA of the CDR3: TGTGCCATCAGCCCGGGACTGGATTCCTACGAGCAGTACTTC. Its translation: CAISPGLDSYEQYF.

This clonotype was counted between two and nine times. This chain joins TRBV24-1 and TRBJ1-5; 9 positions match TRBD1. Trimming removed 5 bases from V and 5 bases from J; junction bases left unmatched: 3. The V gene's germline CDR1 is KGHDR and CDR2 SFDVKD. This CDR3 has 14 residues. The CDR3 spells CATSGGQGYQPQHF. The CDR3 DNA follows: TGTGCCACCAGTGGGGGACAGGGCTATCAGCCCCAGCATTTT.